This passage covers 28 T cell receptor beta chains from one sample sequenced in a study of cytomegalovirus exposure and HLA in healthy donors. Both 60 Vbeta primers and 13 Jbeta primers went into the PCR. Some clones are missing from TCRdb's copy, which holds only in-frame ones; the method was immunoSEQ multiplex PCR. The sample includes about 130,000 clones, approximately 79% of them seen just once. Sequencing was performed on PBMCs. The source of these receptors is a man aged 25 to 40 in good health and CMV-seronegative.

The rearrangement joins TRBV6-5 to TRBJ1-6, with D perhaps TRBD1 (5 bases). Between the trimmed V and J ends, which lost 6 bases and 9 bases, there was a span of 12 bases. Germline lookup yields CDR1 MNHEY and CDR2 SVGAGI. This CDR3 is 13 amino acids long. This CDR3 reads CASSRGLTSPLHF. For the CDR3, the DNA is TGTGCCAGCAGCCGGGGACTTACTTCACCCCTCCACTTT.

This clone showed up just once. The J gene is TRBJ2-5, the V gene TRBV7-2, with TRBD2 matching 15 bases. The J call may not be correct, given that the DNA end is closer to TRBJ2-7. Per the germline V gene, CDR1 is SGHTA and CDR2 is FQGNSA. The CDR3 has 16 residues. CDR3 DNA sequence: TGTGCCAGCACCGGGGGACTAGCGGGGGGTAGATACGAGCAGTACTTC. It yields the protein CASTGGLAGGRYEQYF.

This chain links TRBV7-3 with TRBJ2-1; 8 bases map to TRBD1. Germline V lookup: CDR1 SGHTA, CDR2 FQGTGA. V gave up 3 bases and J gave up 0 bases; unmatched junction bases: 1. This CDR3 region has 15 residues. The CDR3 DNA reads TGTGCCAGCAGCTTTGGGACAGGCTCCTACAATGAGCAGTTCTTC. Its protein product is CASSFGTGSYNEQFF.

The gene calls are TRBV6-1 and TRBJ2-1; 7 positions match TRBD1. Germline V gene lookup returns CDR1 MNHNS and CDR2 SASEGT. Trimming cost V 3 bases and J 7 bases; bases outside gene matches: 9. This CDR3 comprises 15 residues. The CDR3, as DNA: TGTGCCAGCAGTGAGGGTCGACAGGGTAGGAATGAGCAGTTCTTC. It translates to CASSEGRQGRNEQFF.

DNA for the CDR3: TGTGCCAGCAGTGCGGGACGGAGTGAAGCTTTCTTT. Translating gives CASSAGRSEAFF. This rearrangement joins TRBV27 to TRBJ1-1, with D perhaps TRBD1 (5 bases). Germline-derived CDR1 and CDR2 are MNHEY and SMNVEV (reference sequence). The CDR3 length is 12 residues. Between the trimmed V and J ends, which lost 5 bases and 7 bases, there was a span of 11 bases.

This chain joins TRBV9 and TRBJ2-3; TRBD2 matches at 9 bases. Germline values: CDR1 SGDLS, CDR2 YYNGEE. The CDR3 consists of 16 residues. The V segment lost 3 bases and the J segment 5 bases; nucleotides outside the gene matches: 10. The CDR3 spells CASSAPGLAGIDTQYF. CDR3 sequence (DNA): TGTGCCAGCAGCGCGCCGGGACTAGCAGGTATAGATACGCAGTATTTT.

The chain combines TRBV29-1 with TRBJ1-4; TRBD1 matches 8 bases. The V gene's germline CDR1 is SQVTM and CDR2 ANQGSEA. The length of the CDR3 is 12 residues. J lost 13 bases, V lost 7 bases, and 11 bases had no gene match. DNA for the CDR3: TGCAGCGCTCTGCCTTCAGGGGGCAGACTGTTTTTT. It is translated as CSALPSGGRLFF.

The chain links TRBV5-1 to TRBJ2-2; 8 positions agree with TRBD1. The junction had 1 base not matched to a gene; V was cut back by 2 bases and J by 4 bases. Germline V gene lookup returns CDR1 SGHRS and CDR2 YFSETQ. The CDR3 is 14 amino acids. The CDR3 protein is CASSFTGGTGELFF. CDR3 sequence (DNA): TGCGCCAGCAGCTTCACAGGGGGCACCGGGGAGCTGTTTTTT.

The CDR3 DNA follows: TGTGCCAGCAGCTTAGATTTAAATCTCGGAAACACCATATATTTT. Translation gives CASSLDLNLGNTIYF. The chain has TRBV11-2 and TRBJ1-3; the D is unclear. V lost 0 bases and J 4 bases, leaving 10 bases between the germline ends. This CDR3 spans 15 amino acids. Germline V gene data show CDR1 as SGHAT and CDR2 as FQNNGV.

The CDR3 sequence: CSVVPGTGYEQYF. For the CDR3, the DNA is TGCAGCGTTGTCCCGGGGACAGGGTACGAGCAGTACTTC. This chain links TRBV29-1 with TRBJ2-7; TRBD1 matches at 9 bases. V lost 4 bases to trimming and J lost 4 bases; unmatched junction nucleotides: 5. Per the germline V gene, CDR1 is SQVTM and CDR2 is ANQGSEA. CDR3 size: 13 residues.

The J gene is TRBJ1-6, the V gene TRBV7-9; 8 nucleotides line up with TRBD1. Germline-derived CDR1 and CDR2 are SEHNR and FQNEAQ (reference sequence). Trimming at V came to 4 bases and at J to 14 bases, leaving 10 bases not matched to a gene. The CDR3 runs 14 residues. CDR3 loop: CASSSPRQGRTLHF. In DNA form, the CDR3 reads TGTGCCAGCAGCTCGCCCCGACAGGGGCGGACCCTCCACTTT.

This clone has a handful of counts. This rearrangement joins TRBV5-1 to TRBJ2-3; 8 bases are a match to TRBD2. The CDR3 loop spans 14 amino acids. J was trimmed by 0 bases and V by 6 bases; bases with no gene match: 3. Germline V gene sequence: CDR1 SGHRS, CDR2 YFSETQ. CDR3 sequence reads: CASTRGGSTDTQYF. The CDR3 DNA reads TGCGCCAGCACCCGGGGGGGGAGCACAGATACGCAGTATTTT.

The rearrangement links TRBV30 to TRBJ1-6; tentative D call: TRBD1 (5 bases). With 2 bases removed from V and 8 bases from J, the gap between germline ends came to 16 bases. The CDR3 has 15 amino acids. Germline CDR1 reads GTSNPN; CDR2 reads SVGIG (reference sequence). The CDR3 is CAWSLGGQGDSPLHF. Written as DNA, the CDR3 is TGTGCCTGGAGTTTGGGAGGGCAGGGAGATTCACCCCTCCACTTT. The entire variable domain, with the rest obtained from reference TRBV30 and TRBJ1-6, is as follows: SQTIHQWPATLVQPVGSPLSLECTVEGTSNPNLYWYRQAAGRGLQLLFYSVGIGQISSEVPQNLSASRPQDRQFILSSKKLLLSDSGFYLCAWSLGGQGDSPLHFGNGTRLTVT.

This clone occurred a few times. The chain joins TRBV4-1 to TRBJ1-6; D uncertain. There are 17 residues in the CDR3. The V gene lost 0 bases and the J gene lost 7 bases, with 16 bases spanning the gap. Germline V gives CDR1 MGHRA, CDR2 YSYEKL. Here the CDR3 DNA reads TGCGCCAGCAGCCAAGAAAGTGCGGGAGACGGAAATTCACCCCTCCACTTT. It is translated as CASSQESAGDGNSPLHF.

This chain uses TRBV2 with TRBJ2-1; D remains unclear. CDR3 length: 15 amino acids. The V gene's germline CDR1 is SNHLY and CDR2 FYNNEI. V lost 5 bases to trimming and J lost 3 bases, with 14 bases between them. The CDR3 spells CASSTKVKIYNEQFF. The CDR3 DNA follows: TGTGCCAGCAGTACTAAGGTGAAAATCTACAATGAGCAGTTCTTC.

This rearrangement joins TRBV2 to TRBJ1-2; D may be TRBD1 (5 bases). The V end was cut by 0 bases, the J end by 6 bases, with 14 bases between. CDR3 length: 15 residues. Germline assignment: CDR1 SNHLY and CDR2 FYNNEI. In DNA form, the CDR3 reads TGTGCCAGCAGTGAAGCGTTTAGGGGATCCCATGGCTACACCTTC. Protein sequence: CASSEAFRGSHGYTF.

This chain uses TRBV21-1 with TRBJ1-5. TRBV21-1 is given as a pseudogene. The CDR3 length is 15 residues. The CDR3 here is CASSGGGFSNQPQHF. The CDR3 nucleotides are TGTGCCAGCAGCGGGGGAGGTTTTAGCAATCAGCCCCAGCATTTT.

The chain uses TRBV7-9 and TRBJ1-1; no clear D gene. Germline CDR1 and CDR2: SEHNR and FQNEAQ (reference sequence). The CDR3 is 15 amino acids. The V end lost 7 bases, the J end lost 3 bases, and 18 bases lay between the germline ends. CDR3 bases: TGTGCCAGCACAGACTCGAGGTTAGCGGACACTGAAGCTTTCTTT. This sequence encodes CASTDSRLADTEAFF.

The V gene is TRBV9, the J gene TRBJ2-5, with D possibly TRBD2 on 6 matching bases. Germline-derived CDR1 and CDR2 are SGDLS and YYNGEE. The CDR3 consists of 15 residues. V was clipped by 2 bases and J by 0 bases, with 11 bases between them. The CDR3 DNA reads TGTGCCAGCAGCGTCACGGGGAGGTACCAAGAGACCCAGTACTTC. It encodes CASSVTGRYQETQYF. The variable domain in full, with the rest retrieved from reference TRBV9 and TRBJ2-5, is DSGVTQTPKHLITATGQRVTLRCSPRSGDLSVYWYQQSLDQGLQFLIQYYNGEERAKGNILERFSAQQFPDLHSELNLSSLELGDSALYFCASSVTGRYQETQYFGPGTRLLVL.

The gene calls are TRBV4-3 and TRBJ1-1; weak D call: TRBD1 (5 bases). Germline V lookup: CDR1 LGHNA, CDR2 YSLEER. The CDR3 is 16 residues long. V lost 0 bases to trimming and J lost 4 bases, with 15 bases between them. CDR3 loop: CASSQDSSGLGTEAFF. The CDR3 bases are TGCGCCAGCAGCCAAGACTCATCGGGACTTGGCACTGAAGCTTTCTTT.

The rearrangement joins TRBV19 to TRBJ1-4; TRBD1 agrees at 9 bases. Germline values: CDR1 LNHDA, CDR2 SQIVND (reference sequence). J lost 8 bases, V lost 5 bases, and 6 bases had no gene match. The CDR3 runs to 14 residues. CDR3 protein: CASSQDRGGEKLFF. CDR3 DNA sequence: TGTGCCAGTAGTCAAGACAGGGGGGGAGAAAAACTGTTTTTT.

This sequence joins TRBV6-4 and TRBJ2-2; TRBD1 is a possible D gene (6 bases). There are 14 residues in the CDR3. Germline CDR1 reads MRHNA; CDR2 reads SNTAGT. Trimming removed 4 bases at V and 3 bases at J, with 9 bases between. For the CDR3, the DNA is TGTGCCAGCAGTGCAAGGACAGACACCGGGGAGCTGTTTTTT. Translating it yields CASSARTDTGELFF.

This clone was counted between two and nine times. The DNA of the CDR3 is TGTGCCAGCAGCCCCGAATCGTGGCGGGGGGGCTCCTACAATGAGCAGTTCTTC. It is translated as CASSPESWRGGSYNEQFF. The chain combines TRBV2 with TRBJ2-1; 9 bases fit TRBD2. This CDR3 comprises 18 residues. The ends lost 6 bases at V and 0 bases at J; junction bases unmatched: 12. Per the germline V gene, CDR1 is SNHLY and CDR2 is FYNNEI.

This clone was seen more than once but under ten times. CDR3 coding DNA: TGCGCCAGCAGCTCGTCCGGGACACCCTACTCTGGGGCCAACGTCCTGACTTTC. Amino acid sequence: CASSSSGTPYSGANVLTF. The V call is TRBV5-1, the J call TRBJ2-6; a weak D match, TRBD1 (6 bases). Germline loops: CDR1 SGHRS, CDR2 YFSETQ. The CDR3 runs 18 residues. Trimming took off 3 bases at V and 0 bases at J, with 16 bases between the two ends.

This clone came up once. An end of the junction differs from the germline gene, which may be a read error. The V and J genes are TRBV7-9 and TRBJ2-7, with TRBD2 matching 12 bases. The length of the CDR3 is 14 residues. Germline V lookup: CDR1 SEHNR, CDR2 FQNEAQ (reference sequence). The CDR3 loop is CASSLAGGPGEQYF. The CDR3 bases are TGTGCCAGCAGCCTAGCGGGGGGGCCGGGAGAGCAGTACTTC. Drawing the rest from reference TRBV7-9 and TRBJ2-7, the complete variable domain is DTGVSQNPRHKITKRGQNVTFRCDPISEHNRLYWYRQTLGQGPEFLTYFQNEAQLEKSRLLSDRFSAERPKGSFSTLEIQRTEQGDSAMYLCASSLAGGPGEQYFGPGTRLTVT.

Of note for this clone: Relative to the germline gene, one junction end is altered; a read error may explain this. The same CDR3 arises from other DNA sequences in this sample as well. The gene calls are TRBV7-9 and TRBJ2-3; possible D gene TRBD1, 5 bases. CDR1 is SEHNR, CDR2 FQNEAQ, per germline (reference sequence). The CDR3 is made up of 18 amino acids. The CDR3 nucleotides read TGCGCCAGCAGCCCAATGGCCGGGTATCTGATGGGGCCAGATACGCAGTATTTT. This translates into CASSPMAGYLMGPDTQYF.

V gene TRBV5-4 combines with J gene TRBJ2-5, with D possibly matching TRBD1 (5 bases). CDR1 is SGHNT and CDR2 is YYREEE in the germline V gene (reference sequence). V was trimmed by 1 base and J by 5 bases, leaving 9 bases between them. The CDR3 spans 13 residues. CDR3 bases: TGTGCCAGCAGCTTGAGGGGCATTGAGACCCAGTACTTC. It is translated as CASSLRGIETQYF. Together with reference TRBV5-4 and TRBJ2-5, the CDR3 gives the full variable domain: ETGVTQSPTHLIKTRGQQVTLRCSSQSGHNTVSWYQQALGQGPQFIFQYYREEENGRGNFPPRFSGLQFPNYSSELNVNALELDDSALYLCASSLRGIETQYFGPGTRLLVL.

This clone was seen more than once but under ten times. The V gene is TRBV6-1, the J gene TRBJ2-5, with 8 bases aligning to TRBD1. The CDR3 sequence is 13 residues long. CDR1 MNHNS and CDR2 SASEGT come from the germline V gene. The V gene end was trimmed by 4 bases and the J gene end by 2 bases; junction bases not matched to a gene: 0. The CDR3 sequence is CASSGQGQETQYF. The CDR3 region has the DNA TGTGCCAGCAGTGGACAGGGGCAAGAGACCCAGTACTTC.